This TCR beta chain was sequenced in a study of T cells in Graves' hyperthyroidism and ophthalmopathy. Study-level points and caveats: A median about 6.5 months before onset, the model predicted ophthalmopathy.

RNA transcripts yielded amplified TCR beta CDR3 regions. An initial round of RT-PCR targeting the TCR CDR3 relied on the HTBI primer set. TCRdb processed the multiplex PCR reads anew with MiXCR; each CDR3 protein has one entry. The repertoire consists of 450,000 to 500,000 distinct CDR3 sequences, with less than 25% occurring once and the leading ten covering around 47%. This clonotype was seen at least ten times. Its antigen is undetermined. Trimming cost V 4 bases and J 5 bases; bases outside gene matches: 8. CDR3 length equals 17 residues. CDR1 and CDR2 from the germline V gene are MDHEN and SYDVKM. Cells are PBMCs isolated from roughly 10 ml of fresh blood.

The TCR was taken from a woman aged 70-85 years with Graves' ophthalmopathy. V gene TRBV28 combines with J gene TRBJ2-3, with 14 bases matching TRBD2. Sequenced material: blood. The CDR3 loop is CASSSPRLAGGGDTQYF. The CDR3 DNA sequence: TGTGCCAGCAGTTCCCCGAGACTAGCGGGAGGGGGAGATACGCAGTATTTT.